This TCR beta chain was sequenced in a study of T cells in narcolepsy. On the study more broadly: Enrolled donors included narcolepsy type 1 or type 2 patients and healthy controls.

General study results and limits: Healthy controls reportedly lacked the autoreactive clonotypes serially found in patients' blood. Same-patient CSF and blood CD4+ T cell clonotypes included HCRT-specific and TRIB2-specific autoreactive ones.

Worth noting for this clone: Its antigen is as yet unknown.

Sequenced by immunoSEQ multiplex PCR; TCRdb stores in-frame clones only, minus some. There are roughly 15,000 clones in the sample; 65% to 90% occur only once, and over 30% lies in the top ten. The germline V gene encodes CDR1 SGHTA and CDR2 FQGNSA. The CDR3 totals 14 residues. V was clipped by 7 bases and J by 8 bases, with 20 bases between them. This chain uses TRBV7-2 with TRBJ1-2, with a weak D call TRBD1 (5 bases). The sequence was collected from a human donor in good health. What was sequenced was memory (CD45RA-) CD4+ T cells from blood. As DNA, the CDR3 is TGTGCCAGCACCCAGGTAGAAGGGGTCAACGGCTACACCTTC. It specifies CASTQVEGVNGYTF. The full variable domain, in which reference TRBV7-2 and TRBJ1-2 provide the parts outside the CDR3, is GAGVSQSPSNKVTEKGKDVELRCDPISGHTALYWYRQSLGQGLEFLIYFQGNSAPDKSGLPSDRFSAERTGGSVSTLTIQRTQQEDSAVYLCASTQVEGVNGYTFGSGTRLTVV.